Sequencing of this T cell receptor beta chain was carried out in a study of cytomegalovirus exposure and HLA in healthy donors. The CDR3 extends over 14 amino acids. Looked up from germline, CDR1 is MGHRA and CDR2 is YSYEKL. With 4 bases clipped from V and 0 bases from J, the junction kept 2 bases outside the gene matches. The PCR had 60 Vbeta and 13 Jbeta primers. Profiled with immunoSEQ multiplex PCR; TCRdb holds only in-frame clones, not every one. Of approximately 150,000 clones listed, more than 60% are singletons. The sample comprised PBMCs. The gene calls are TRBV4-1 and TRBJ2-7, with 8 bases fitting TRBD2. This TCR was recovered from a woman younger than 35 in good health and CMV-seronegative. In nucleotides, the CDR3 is TGCGCCAGCAGCCTAGCGGGGTACTCCTACGAGCAGTACTTC. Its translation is CASSLAGYSYEQYF.